This T cell receptor (beta chain) was sequenced during a study of blood T cell repertoires in COVID-19. CDR1 is MNHEY and CDR2 is SVGAGI in the germline V gene. This CDR3 spans 12 amino acids. With V trimmed by 8 bases and J by 10 bases, 8 bases remained unmatched. This clone is a singleton in its sample. As handled by the study authors: The authors estimated nucleated cell counts from reference gene primer amplification. Assay: immunoSEQ multiplex PCR; the TCRdb copy retains only in-frame clones and omits some. V and J calls and clone size follow that table, whereas D and trimming were derived from the DNA. The sample has about 200,000 clones; roughly 84% are singletons. Those enrolled, adults aged 18 to 89 years, came from 20 to 25 US areas. Two negative PCRs, clearance, or symptom resolution were required of recovered Cohort 3 donors.

The sample comprised PBMCs or T cells enriched from blood (not recorded which). This chain joins TRBV6-5 and TRBJ1-3, with 7 bases lining up with TRBD1. This TCR came from a man in his forties who had recovered from COVID-19. CDR3 nucleotides: TGTGCCAGCTCGACAGGGCAACGGACCATATATTTT. Amino acids: CASSTGQRTIYF.